The 20 T cell receptor beta chains below were found in one sample sequenced in a study of blood T cell repertoires in COVID-19. Clones were read by immunoSEQ multiplex PCR, and TCRdb kept only the in-frame ones, dropping some. The sample consists of 100,000 to 150,000 clones, around 84% of them appearing once. The sample taken for sequencing was PBMCs or T cells enriched from blood (not recorded which). These receptors originate from a middle-aged man with acute COVID-19.

J is TRBJ1-5 and V is TRBV12-5; TRBD1 is a possible D gene (5 bases). This CDR3 is 19 amino acids long. Germline V gene data show CDR1 as LGHNT and CDR2 as FRNRAP. V lost 2 bases, J lost 0 bases, and 20 bases lay in between. Here the CDR3 DNA reads TGTGCTAGTGGTTTGCCCCCGGACGTGGGAGGGGTTAGCAATCAGCCCCAGCATTTT. It yields the protein CASGLPPDVGGVSNQPQHF.

The gene calls are TRBV29-1 and TRBJ2-7, with TRBD1 matching 8 bases. Germline V gene lookup returns CDR1 SQVTM and CDR2 ANQGSEA. The CDR3 consists of 11 residues. Germline trimming cut 7 bases from V and 3 bases from J; bases unmatched to any gene: 2. In nucleotides, the CDR3 is TGCAGCGCTGGACAGGGCTACGAGCAGTACTTC. Translating it yields CSAGQGYEQYF.

A few counts support this clone. V is TRBV14 and J is TRBJ2-7, with D possibly matching TRBD1 (6 bases). V lost 4 bases and J 4 bases, leaving 14 bases between the germline ends. The CDR3 has 14 amino acids. The germline CDR1 and CDR2 sequences are SGHDN and FVKESK. CDR3 nucleotides: TGTGCCAGCAGCCCCGCAGGCAGGGGTTACGAGCAGTACTTC. It encodes CASSPAGRGYEQYF.

The chain links TRBV2 to TRBJ2-1; 14 bases align to TRBD2. This CDR3 region has 17 residues. CDR1 and CDR2 from the germline V gene are SNHLY and FYNNEI. Germline trimming cut 6 bases from V and 8 bases from J; bases unmatched to any gene: 12. CDR3 region: CASRGGPGLAGEHEQFF. CDR3 sequence (DNA): TGTGCCAGCAGGGGGGGACCGGGACTAGCGGGAGAACATGAGCAGTTCTTC. Full variable domain (missing parts from reference TRBV2 and TRBJ2-1): EPEVTQTPSHQVTQMGQEVILRCVPISNHLYFYWYRQILGQKVEFLVSFYNNEISEKSEIFDDQFSVERPDGSNFTLKIRSTKLEDSAMYFCASRGGPGLAGEHEQFFGPGTRLTVL.

The gene calls are TRBV6-5 and TRBJ1-6, with a weak D call TRBD1 (6 bases). V was pared by 7 bases and J by 10 bases, with 14 bases between. Per the germline V gene, CDR1 is MNHEY and CDR2 is SVGAGI. CDR3 length: 13 residues. This CDR3 is CASTPGAGSPLHF. CDR3 in DNA: TGTGCCAGCACTCCAGGGGCTGGATCACCCCTCCACTTT.

V gene TRBV7-3 combines with J gene TRBJ1-6, with 9 bases identical to TRBD1. V lost 6 bases, J lost 7 bases, and 10 bases stayed unmatched. CDR3 length: 16 residues. Germline-derived CDR1 and CDR2 are SGHTA and FQGTGA. The CDR3 DNA reads as TGTGCCAGCAGTCGAACAGGGGGCGCGAGAAATTCACCCCTCCACTTT. Protein product: CASSRTGGARNSPLHF.

The chain links TRBV27 to TRBJ1-1; D is perhaps TRBD1 (5 bases). CDR3 length: 15 residues. The germline V gene encodes CDR1 MNHEY and CDR2 SMNVEV (reference sequence). V was cut by 0 bases and J by 0 bases, with 8 bases left in between. The CDR3 is CASSLSTDMNTEAFF. The DNA for the CDR3 is TGTGCCAGCAGTTTATCGACAGATATGAACACTGAAGCTTTCTTT.

V is TRBV20-1 and J is TRBJ1-2, with D hard to call. Per germline, CDR1 DFQATT and CDR2 SNEGSKA (reference sequence). With 3 bases removed from V and 8 bases from J, the gap between germline ends came to 10 bases. This CDR3 comprises 11 residues. CDR3 bases: TGCAGTGCTAGTAGAGGGAACGGCTACACCTTC. Translated, it gives CSASRGNGYTF.

This rearrangement joins TRBV11-3 to TRBJ2-5; TRBD1 aligns across 9 bases. Trimming cost V 6 bases and J 3 bases; bases outside gene matches: 2. CDR1 SGHNT and CDR2 YENEEA come from the germline V gene. The CDR3 has 13 amino acids. The CDR3, as DNA: TGTGCCAGCAGTTGGACAGGGGAAGAGACCCAGTACTTC. Translated, it gives CASSWTGEETQYF.

The chain recombines TRBV30 with TRBJ1-6; D is unclear. The CDR3 runs 13 residues. Germline-derived CDR1 and CDR2 are GTSNPN and SVGIG (reference sequence). V lost 5 bases to trimming and J lost 8 bases, with 13 bases between them. CDR3 region: CAWGPGLDSPLHF. In DNA form, the CDR3 reads TGTGCCTGGGGTCCGGGGTTAGATTCACCCCTCCACTTT.

V usage is TRBV5-4 and J usage is TRBJ2-5; D is possibly TRBD2 (6 bases). The V gene's germline CDR1 is SGHNT and CDR2 YYREEE (reference sequence). Trimming removed 10 bases at V and 0 bases at J, with 16 bases between. The length of the CDR3 is 14 residues. The CDR3 bases are TGTGCCTACTCGAGGGGCGGGGACCAAGAGACCCAGTACTTC. This translates into CAYSRGGDQETQYF.

V usage is TRBV9 and J usage is TRBJ2-1; 11 bases are a match to TRBD2. Trimming cost V 4 bases and J 5 bases; bases outside gene matches: 11. This CDR3 region has 17 residues. From germline, CDR1 is SGDLS and CDR2 YYNGEE. CDR3 nucleotides: TGTGCCAGCAGCTTCCCCCTGACTAGCGGGGAAGACAATGAGCAGTTCTTC. Translating gives CASSFPLTSGEDNEQFF.

This clone was detected once. The chain couples TRBV2 to TRBJ2-5; D is possibly TRBD2 (6 bases). V was shortened by 7 bases and J by 5 bases, with 14 bases between the two germline ends. CDR1 is SNHLY, CDR2 FYNNEI, per germline. The CDR3 loop spans 13 amino acids. The CDR3 loop reads CASTTGEWETQYF. The CDR3 DNA reads TGTGCCAGCACGACGGGGGAGTGGGAGACCCAGTACTTC.

The gene calls are TRBV6-6 and TRBJ2-2, with 13 bases aligning to TRBD2. CDR3 length: 20 amino acids. CDR1 and CDR2 from the germline V gene are MNHNY and SVGAGI (reference sequence). V was pared by 5 bases and J by 3 bases, with 15 bases of the junction left unmatched. The CDR3 loop reads CASSLDGTSGTSTYTGELFF. CDR3 in DNA: TGTGCCAGCAGTCTCGATGGGACTAGCGGGACCTCTACGTACACCGGGGAGCTGTTTTTT.

The chain uses TRBV9 and TRBJ1-6; 8 nucleotides agree with TRBD1. Germline CDR1 and CDR2: SGDLS and YYNGEE. This CDR3 comprises 19 residues. Trimming took 0 bases from V and 3 from J; bases not matched to a gene: 11. CDR3 loop: CASSVGPGQGRIYNSPLHF. The CDR3 DNA sequence: TGTGCCAGCAGCGTAGGGCCCGGACAGGGACGGATCTATAATTCACCCCTCCACTTT.

The chain joins TRBV9 to TRBJ2-2; D gene ambiguous. The CDR3 has 12 amino acids. V was pared by 6 bases and J by 4 bases, with 7 bases between. CDR1 SGDLS and CDR2 YYNGEE come from the germline V gene. The CDR3 DNA sequence: TGTGCCAGCAATCCCTCCACCGGGGAGCTGTTTTTT. Protein: CASNPSTGELFF.

The chain links TRBV6-5 to TRBJ1-2, with D perhaps matching TRBD1 (5 bases). Germline V gene data show CDR1 as MNHEY and CDR2 as SVGAGI. Trimming removed 0 bases at V and 14 bases at J, with 16 bases between. This CDR3 contains 13 residues. The CDR3 DNA reads as TGTGCCAGCAGTTACTCGTTGAGAGGTCCAGGGACCTTC. As protein: CASSYSLRGPGTF.

In this sample, this clone turned up once. This chain joins TRBV5-1 and TRBJ2-1; D is unresolved. The germline V and J ends were trimmed by 1 base and 4 bases, with 9 bases remaining between them. The CDR3 spans 14 residues. Germline V CDR1 and CDR2: SGHRS, YFSETQ. The CDR3 loop is CASSLKSEYNEQFF. The CDR3 DNA sequence: TGCGCCAGCAGCTTGAAATCGGAGTACAATGAGCAGTTCTTC.

The V call is TRBV19, the J call TRBJ2-1; 16 positions agree with TRBD2. This CDR3 is 16 amino acids long. Germline trimming cut 5 bases from V and 9 bases from J; bases unmatched to any gene: 7. Germline values: CDR1 LNHDA, CDR2 SQIVND (reference sequence). The DNA of the CDR3 is TGTGCCAGTAGTCAAAGCGGGACTAGCGGGAGGGGTGAGCAGTTCTTC. Protein product: CASSQSGTSGRGEQFF.

The J gene is TRBJ2-7, the V gene TRBV3-1 (or the pseudogene TRBV3-2); D might be TRBD1 (5 bases). This CDR3 is built from 13 residues. The V gene lost 2 bases and the J gene lost 2 bases, with 7 bases spanning the gap. Germline CDR1 reads LGHDT; CDR2 reads YNNKEL (reference sequence). CDR3 sequence reads: CASSQTGAYEQYF. The CDR3 coding sequence is TGTGCCAGCAGCCAAACAGGAGCCTACGAGCAGTACTTC.